This T cell receptor beta chain was captured by sequencing in a study of blood T cells in healthy people across ages. Study observations and caveats: Diversity estimates from one million T cells were considered underestimates. Unsorted PBMCs prevented conclusive naive versus antigen-experienced comparison.

On this clonotype itself: Its target is unknown.

The germline CDR1 and CDR2 sequences are SNHLY and FYNNEI. CDR3 size: 14 residues. V lost 5 bases, J lost 4 bases, and 14 bases lay in between. Primed by a sample-barcoded 5' primer and a J-beta primer mix, a second PCR proceeded for about 6 to 11 cycles. TCRdb called the 5' RACE reads again in MiXCR, with one record for every CDR3 protein. In the table there are some 1.7 million distinct CDR3 sequences, 28% of which are singletons. This TCR was sampled from a woman aged 25 to 39 in good health. The specimen sequenced was blood. V gene TRBV2 combines with J gene TRBJ1-2; tentative D call: TRBD1 (5 bases). This CDR3 is CASSPGRGSYGYTF. CDR3 nucleotide sequence: TGTGCCAGCAGTCCGGGACGGGGTAGCTATGGCTACACCTTC.